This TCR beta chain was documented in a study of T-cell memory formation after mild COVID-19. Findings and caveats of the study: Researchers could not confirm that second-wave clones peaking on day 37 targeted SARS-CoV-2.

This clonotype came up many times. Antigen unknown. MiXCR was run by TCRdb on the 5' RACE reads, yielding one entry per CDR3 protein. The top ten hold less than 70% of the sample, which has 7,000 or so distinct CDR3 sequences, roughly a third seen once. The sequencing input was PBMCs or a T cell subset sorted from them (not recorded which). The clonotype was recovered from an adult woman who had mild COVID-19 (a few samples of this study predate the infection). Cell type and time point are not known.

The CDR3 reads CSARSETQYF. For the CDR3, the DNA is TGCAGTGCTAGGAGCGAGACCCAGTACTTC. The rearrangement links TRBV20-1 to TRBJ2-5; D not resolved. Germline V gives CDR1 DFQATT, CDR2 SNEGSKA (reference sequence). V was cut by 3 bases and J by 5 bases, with 4 bases left in between. The CDR3 is 10 amino acids.